The 25 T cell receptor beta chains given below trace back to one sample, sequenced in a study of blood T cell repertoires in COVID-19. The data were produced by immunoSEQ multiplex PCR, yet TCRdb's version contains in-frame clones alone and is incomplete. Here the sample spans more than 85,000 clones, about four fifths being singletons. Sample: peripheral blood. The source is an older woman with acute or convalescent COVID-19.

This CDR3 is CASSQDYLGSPLHF. As DNA, the CDR3 is TGTGCCAGCAGCCAAGATTACCTCGGGTCACCCCTCCACTTT. The chain uses TRBV3-1 (or the pseudogene TRBV3-2) and TRBJ1-6; D remains ambiguous. The germline gives CDR1 LGHDT, CDR2 YNNKEL (reference sequence). Trimming removed 0 bases at V and 10 bases at J, with 10 bases between. This CDR3 has 14 residues.

This clone was counted a few times. V gene TRBV6-6 combines with J gene TRBJ2-3; 8 bases match TRBD2. The germline V gene has CDR1 MNHNY and CDR2 SVGAGI (reference sequence). V gave up 2 bases and J gave up 11 bases; unmatched junction bases: 15. The CDR3 covers 16 residues. Here the CDR3 reads CASSYTRAGDLGRQYF. The CDR3 DNA reads TGTGCCAGCAGTTACACGAGAGCGGGGGATCTTGGTAGGCAGTATTTT.

J is TRBJ1-1 and V is TRBV6-5; TRBD1 might be the D (6 bases). This CDR3 contains 14 residues. The V gene's germline CDR1 is MNHEY and CDR2 SVGAGI. Trimming cost V 8 bases and J 2 bases, with 15 bases left between them. The CDR3 bases are TGTGCCAGCGCACAGGGATCCCATAACACTGAAGCTTTCTTT. Its translation is CASAQGSHNTEAFF.

This clone has a handful of counts. The CDR3 DNA is TGTGCCAGTAGTATGTTGGCCAACACTGAAGCTTTCTTT. Residues: CASSMLANTEAFF. The gene calls are TRBV19 and TRBJ1-1; D call uncertain. The germline CDR1 and CDR2 sequences are LNHDA and SQIVND (reference sequence). This CDR3 has 13 amino acids. Trimming took off 3 bases at V and 2 bases at J, with 7 bases between the two ends. Using reference TRBV19 and TRBJ1-1 for the parts outside the CDR3, the full variable domain is DGGITQSPKYLFRKEGQNVTLSCEQNLNHDAMYWYRQDPGQGLRLIYYSQIVNDFQKGDIAEGYSVSREKKESFPLTVTSAQKNPTAFYLCASSMLANTEAFFGQGTRLTVV.

The chain uses TRBV27 and TRBJ2-1; 11 bases match TRBD2. J lost 9 bases, V lost 2 bases, and 6 bases had no gene match. The length of the CDR3 is 15 residues. The V gene's germline CDR1 is MNHEY and CDR2 SMNVEV (reference sequence). In DNA, the CDR3 is TGTGCCAGCAGTTTACTAGCGGGGGGCCCCCTTGAGCAGTTCTTC. Amino acids: CASSLLAGGPLEQFF.

The rearrangement links TRBV2 to TRBJ2-7; D possibly corresponds to TRBD2 (6 bases). This CDR3 is 16 amino acids long. Germline CDR1 reads SNHLY; CDR2 reads FYNNEI. V was cut by 4 bases and J by 0 bases, with 16 bases left in between. Here the CDR3 DNA reads TGTGCCAGCAGTGCAAACCAACTAGCTATCTCCTACGAGCAGTACTTC. As protein: CASSANQLAISYEQYF.

V is TRBV4-1 and J is TRBJ2-2; 12 bases are a match to TRBD2. With 1 base clipped from V and 7 bases from J, the junction kept 10 bases outside the gene matches. The CDR3 runs to 18 residues. Per the germline V gene, CDR1 is MGHRA and CDR2 is YSYEKL. CDR3 loop: CASSQVPGLAGRGGELFF. Here the CDR3 DNA reads TGCGCCAGCAGCCAAGTGCCCGGACTAGCGGGGAGGGGCGGGGAGCTGTTTTTT.

V gene TRBV9 combines with J gene TRBJ2-1; the match to TRBD1 covers 7 bases. J was trimmed by 3 bases and V by 0 bases; bases with no gene match: 3. The CDR3 has 15 residues. The germline V gene encodes CDR1 SGDLS and CDR2 YYNGEE. CDR3: CASSVGGQNYNEQFF. The CDR3 DNA reads TGTGCCAGCAGCGTAGGGGGACAGAACTACAATGAGCAGTTCTTC.

The chain links TRBV3-1 (or the pseudogene TRBV3-2) to TRBJ2-5, with a weak D call TRBD2 (6 bases). The V gene's germline CDR1 is LGHDT and CDR2 YNNKEL (reference sequence). V was pared by 4 bases and J by 3 bases, with 12 bases between. The CDR3 runs 14 residues. The CDR3 here is CASSPRGREETQYF. The CDR3 coding sequence is TGTGCCAGCAGCCCGCGGGGACGCGAAGAGACCCAGTACTTC.

The rearrangement joins TRBV12-5 to TRBJ2-5; D may be TRBD2 (5 bases). The length of the CDR3 is 16 residues. Between the trimmed V and J ends, which lost 5 bases and 3 bases, there was a span of 19 bases. Germline loops: CDR1 LGHNT, CDR2 FRNRAP. CDR3 sequence (DNA): TGTGCTAGTGGTCCCCGGTGGGGAGACCTTAAAGAGACCCAGTACTTC. It codes for CASGPRWGDLKETQYF.

The rearrangement links TRBV2 to TRBJ1-5; maybe TRBD1 (5 bases). Germline-derived CDR1 and CDR2 are SNHLY and FYNNEI. The V end lost 8 bases, the J end lost 3 bases, and 8 bases lay between the germline ends. CDR3 length: 12 amino acids. CDR3 sequence (DNA): TGTGCCAGCGGGGCAGACAATCAGCCCCAGCATTTT. This sequence encodes CASGADNQPQHF.

A few counts support this clone. This rearrangement joins TRBV23-1 to TRBJ1-3, with TRBD1 as a possible D gene (5 bases). TRBV23-1 is designated an ORF whose function remains uncertain. The CDR3 is 15 residues long. Trimming shortened V by 6 bases and J by 0 bases, and 12 bases separated the two germline ends. The CDR3 protein is CASSRAGISGNTIYF. Written as DNA, the CDR3 is TGCGCCAGCAGCAGGGCAGGGATCTCTGGAAACACCATATATTTT.

This clone appeared a single time. The rearrangement joins TRBV5-5 to TRBJ2-7; tentative D call: TRBD1 (5 bases). The CDR3 runs 15 residues. Deletions cut 6 bases from V and 1 base from J, with 17 bases between. The germline V gene has CDR1 SGHKS and CDR2 YYEKEE (reference sequence). The CDR3 nucleotides are TGTGCCAGCAACCCCTTAGGAGCAGGGTCCTACGAGCAGTACTTC. It yields the protein CASNPLGAGSYEQYF.

The chain joins TRBV5-5 to TRBJ2-1; 8 nucleotides agree with TRBD2. The CDR3 is 16 residues long. J lost 9 bases, V lost 2 bases, and 13 bases had no gene match. Germline-derived CDR1 and CDR2 are SGHKS and YYEKEE (reference sequence). As DNA, the CDR3 is TGTGCCAGCAGCTTAGCTAGCGGGCCTGCCTTGACTGAGCAGTTCTTC. Amino acid sequence: CASSLASGPALTEQFF.

J is TRBJ2-7 and V is TRBV4-1; D is undetermined. The CDR3 runs 17 residues. CDR1 and CDR2 from the germline V gene are MGHRA and YSYEKL. V dropped 0 bases and J dropped 7 bases, with 22 bases sitting between them. In DNA, the CDR3 is TGCGCCAGCAGCCAAGAAATGAGGCTAGTTGAGCTTGGGGAGCAGTACTTC. Its translation is CASSQEMRLVELGEQYF.

The chain recombines TRBV10-3 with TRBJ2-2; a weak D match, TRBD2 (6 bases). CDR3 size: 14 residues. V was cut by 4 bases and J by 4 bases, with 10 bases left in between. The germline V gene encodes CDR1 ENHRY and CDR2 SYGVKD. The CDR3: CAISAGGPTGELFF. For the CDR3, the DNA is TGTGCCATCAGTGCCGGGGGACCCACCGGGGAGCTGTTTTTT.

This clone has a handful of counts. This chain uses TRBV18 with TRBJ1-2; 7 nucleotides line up with TRBD1. V lost 3 bases, J lost 7 bases, and 8 bases stayed unmatched. This CDR3 has 14 amino acids. CDR1 is KGHSH and CDR2 is LQKENI in the germline V gene. DNA of the CDR3: TGTGCCAGCTCACCGGGGCAGGGGGTTGTTGGCTACACCTTC. Residues: CASSPGQGVVGYTF.

On this clone: The junction departs from germline at one end; a sequencing error may be responsible. The chain joins TRBV4-3 to TRBJ2-2; the match to TRBD2 covers 11 bases. CDR3 size: 18 residues. CDR1 LGHNA and CDR2 YSLEER come from the germline V gene. Here the CDR3 reads CASSQDGPSGGNPGELFF. In DNA, the CDR3 is TGCGCCAGCAGCCAAGATGGGCCTAGCGGGGGGAACCCCGGGGAGCTGTTTTTT.

J is TRBJ1-6 and V is TRBV28, with 7 bases aligning to TRBD1. Germline V gene sequence: CDR1 MDHEN, CDR2 SYDVKM. J was trimmed by 6 bases and V by 5 bases; bases with no gene match: 10. CDR3 length: 16 amino acids. The DNA of the CDR3 is TGTGCCAGCAGTAAGCTAGGGACAGCTCGTAATTCACCCCTCCACTTT. Amino acid sequence: CASSKLGTARNSPLHF.

This clone appeared a few times. The V gene is TRBV5-1, the J gene TRBJ1-2; 10 bases line up with TRBD1. Germline assignment: CDR1 SGHRS and CDR2 YFSETQ. V was pared by 0 bases and J by 6 bases, with 2 bases of the junction left unmatched. This CDR3 has 14 residues. The CDR3 reads CASSLVGTGDGYTF. As DNA, the CDR3 is TGCGCCAGCAGCTTGGTTGGGACAGGGGATGGCTACACCTTC.

The chain carries TRBV6-2 or TRBV6-3 and TRBJ1-1; 7 nucleotides match TRBD1. After removal of 0 bases from V and 2 bases from J, the junction contained 6 bases not matched to a gene. Germline-derived CDR1 and CDR2 are MNHEY and SVGEGT. There are 16 residues in the CDR3. DNA for the CDR3: TGTGCCAGCAGTTACTCGAGTATAGGGGGCAACACTGAAGCTTTCTTT. Protein sequence: CASSYSSIGGNTEAFF.

The chain uses TRBV24-1 and TRBJ2-1; 10 positions agree with TRBD2. V dropped 5 bases and J dropped 3; count of bases not matched to a gene: 9. Germline V gene lookup returns CDR1 KGHDR and CDR2 SFDVKD. This CDR3 is built from 17 residues. CDR3 residues: CATSAGPTSGNYNEQFF. The CDR3 DNA reads as TGTGCCACCAGTGCGGGCCCAACTAGCGGGAACTACAATGAGCAGTTCTTC.

This CDR3 is CASSQDGGPNTEAFF. The DNA of the CDR3 is TGCGCCAGCAGCCAAGATGGAGGGCCGAACACTGAAGCTTTCTTT. This chain links TRBV4-3 with TRBJ1-1; no clear D. CDR1 is LGHNA, CDR2 YSLEER, per germline. The CDR3 has 15 residues. V gave up 0 bases and J gave up 1 base, with 9 bases separating them.

The chain carries TRBV11-2 and TRBJ2-1; D unresolved. CDR1 is SGHAT and CDR2 is FQNNGV in the germline V gene. The ends were cut back, 5 bases at V and 4 bases at J, with 18 bases in the middle. The CDR3 covers 16 residues. The CDR3: CASSPFPVAAYNEQFF. CDR3 DNA: TGTGCCAGCAGCCCCTTCCCAGTCGCAGCGTACAATGAGCAGTTCTTC.

The chain uses TRBV6-5 and TRBJ2-5; 9 nucleotides align to TRBD1. The CDR3 totals 16 residues. V trimming: 2 bases; J trimming: 2 bases; junction bases outside the gene matches: 6. Germline values: CDR1 MNHEY, CDR2 SVGAGI. The DNA for the CDR3 is TGTGCCAGCAGTTACGATTTTGGGACAGGGCAAGAGACCCAGTACTTC. This encodes CASSYDFGTGQETQYF.